This TCR beta chain was observed in a study of T cells in Graves' hyperthyroidism and ophthalmopathy. The study's findings and limits: The model foresaw ophthalmopathy a median about 6.5 months prior to onset. Patients with ophthalmopathy were separated from those with stable hyperthyroidism by a 13 V-J model. Most expanded thyroid clonotypes above 0.001 also appeared in blood.

V was pared by 7 bases and J by 12 bases, with 16 bases between. The CDR3 consists of 12 residues. From germline, CDR1 is SNHLY and CDR2 FYNNEI. TCR beta CDR3 sequences were amplified from RNA transcripts. An initial round of RT-PCR targeting the TCR CDR3 relied on the HTBI primer set. TCRdb called the multiplex PCR reads again in MiXCR, with one record for every CDR3 protein. The sample gives around 600,000 distinct CDR3 sequences, about 15% of which show up once; around 12% is in the top ten. This clonotype showed up many times. The antigen is unknown. Individuals with ophthalmopathy presented a Clinical Activity Score of at least 3, a NOSPECS grade of at least 4 and a duration under 3 months.

This receptor was obtained from a woman between 50 and 59 years old with Graves' ophthalmopathy. J is TRBJ2-1 and V is TRBV2; tentatively, D is TRBD1 (5 bases). Material for sequencing was blood. CDR3 in amino acids: CASNPESGMQFF. The DNA for the CDR3 is TGTGCCAGCAACCCGGAATCAGGGATGCAGTTCTTC. Using reference TRBV2 and TRBJ2-1 for the parts outside the CDR3, the full variable domain is EPEVTQTPSHQVTQMGQEVILRCVPISNHLYFYWYRQILGQKVEFLVSFYNNEISEKSEIFDDQFSVERPDGSNFTLKIRSTKLEDSAMYFCASNPESGMQFFGPGTRLTVL.